These T cell receptor beta chains were read from a single sample in a study of T cells in Graves' hyperthyroidism and ophthalmopathy. TCRdb itself ran the multiplex PCR reads through MiXCR, one entry per CDR3 protein. The sample carries 640,000 or so distinct CDR3 sequences, 13% to 15% recorded once. Sequenced material: blood. The receptor set was obtained from a woman younger than 30 with Graves' ophthalmopathy. Both conserved end residues are part of each CDR3. D genes are given only for firm matches. Clone size is not always given. Where it is, it says once, few, many or a class for expanded clones.

cdr3_nt,cdr3_aa,v_call,d_call,clone_size,j_call
TGTGCCAGCAGCCAACCCGCGGTGGGGGTGAGAGGCGAGCAGTACTTC,CASSQPAVGVRGEQYF,TRBV4-2,NA,NA,TRBJ2-7
TGCAGCGTTGAAGCGGGAGGACTTCAAGAGACCCAGTACTTC,CSVEAGGLQETQYF,TRBV29-1,TRBD2,many,TRBJ2-5
TGTGCCAGCAGTCTCGGACAGGGGGGTCAGCCCCAGCATTTT,CASSLGQGGQPQHF,TRBV28,TRBD1,many,TRBJ1-5
TGTGCCAGCAGCTTAGGCCGTACGGGAGCCCACTACAATGAGCAGTTCTTC,CASSLGRTGAHYNEQFF,TRBV13,NA,few,TRBJ2-1
TGCGCCAGCAGCCAGGCGGGACTAGCGGGCCCCTACGAGCAGTACTTC,CASSQAGLAGPYEQYF,TRBV4-1,TRBD2,many,TRBJ2-7
TGCAGTGCTAGAGATAATCGGGGACATCAAGAGACCCAGTACTTC,CSARDNRGHQETQYF,TRBV20-1,NA,NA,TRBJ2-5
TGTGCCAGTAGCAATAGCCTCCTGGGCACTGAAGCTTTCTTT,CASSNSLLGTEAFF,TRBV19,NA,NA,TRBJ1-1
TGCAGTGCTAGAGTCCCGGGACAGGGGTACGAAGCTTTCTTT,CSARVPGQGYEAFF,TRBV20-1,TRBD1,NA,TRBJ1-1
TGCGCCAGCAGCCCCCTGATTTTACGGGAAGGGGCTGAAGCTTTCTTT,CASSPLILREGAEAFF,TRBV5-1,NA,NA,TRBJ1-1
TGTGCCAGCAGCCTTTGGGGCGCCGGGACAGATACGCAGTATTTT,CASSLWGAGTDTQYF,TRBV7-9,NA,many,TRBJ2-3
TGCAGTGCACCACTCGAGGGGGGCCGCTCGTATGGCTACACCTTC,CSAPLEGGRSYGYTF,TRBV20-1,NA,many,TRBJ1-2
TGCAGTGCTAGAGATGAGGATCTCCCACTACAGGCTTTCTTT,CSARDEDLPLQAFF,TRBV20-1,NA,many,TRBJ1-1
TGTGCCAGCAGTCTTAGACAGGGCGGAGAAGAGACCCAGTACTTC,CASSLRQGGEETQYF,TRBV27,TRBD1,NA,TRBJ2-5
TGCAGTGCTAGGATACTAGCGGGAGGGCACAATGAGCAGTTCTTC,CSARILAGGHNEQFF,TRBV20-1,TRBD2,NA,TRBJ2-1
TGTGCCAGCAGCGCGAGACTAGCGGGAGTCCGCAATGAGCAGTTCTTC,CASSARLAGVRNEQFF,TRBV28,TRBD2,NA,TRBJ2-1
TGTGCCAGCAGTGTTCGTGACTACAATGAGCAGTTCTTC,CASSVRDYNEQFF,TRBV2,NA,many,TRBJ2-1
TGTGCCAGCTCACCTGGGGACGATAACTATGGCTACACCTTC,CASSPGDDNYGYTF,TRBV18,NA,many,TRBJ1-2
TGCAGTGTTAGAATAGCGGGAGGAGGGGCAGATACGCAGTATTTT,CSVRIAGGGADTQYF,TRBV20-1,TRBD2,once,TRBJ2-3
TGTGCCAGCAGGACTAGGACAGGGATCAAACTGTTTTTT,CASRTRTGIKLFF,TRBV27,TRBD1,NA,TRBJ1-4